Listed here are 16 T cell receptor beta chains from one sample, sequenced in a study of T-cell reconstitution after alpha-beta-depleted transplantation in children. Molecular barcoding with unique molecular identifiers was used for the TCRbeta library. A single record per CDR3 protein comes from TCRdb applying MiXCR to the PCR reads. The sample has 600,000 to 700,000 distinct CDR3 sequences; around 17% are singletons. Sequencing used PBMCs from the stem cell graft donor, obtained from the stem cell graft. Source of these receptors: a human donor who donated a stem cell graft to a child with acute myeloid leukemia.

The chain carries TRBV6-5 and TRBJ2-1; 9 bases are a match to TRBD1. Germline CDR1 reads MNHEY; CDR2 reads SVGAGI. CDR3 length: 18 amino acids. V trimming: 2 bases; J trimming: 0 bases; junction bases outside the gene matches: 8. CDR3 loop: CASSYGTGGLSSYNEQFF. Here the CDR3 DNA reads TGTGCCAGCAGTTACGGAACAGGGGGCCTAAGCTCCTACAATGAGCAGTTCTTC.

The table lists this clonotype with many counts. This chain connects TRBV29-1 to TRBJ1-1, with 7 nucleotides matching TRBD1. The CDR3 consists of 13 residues. From germline, CDR1 is SQVTM and CDR2 ANQGSEA. Trimming at V came to 4 bases and at J to 0 bases, leaving 2 bases not matched to a gene. CDR3 nucleotides: TGCAGCGTTGGGGGACAGCTGAACACTGAAGCTTTCTTT. It is translated as CSVGGQLNTEAFF.

This clonotype appeared many times. V is TRBV6-1 and J is TRBJ1-3; 8 positions agree with TRBD1. The germline gives CDR1 MNHNS, CDR2 SASEGT. V gave up 10 bases and J gave up 0 bases; unmatched junction bases: 8. The length of the CDR3 is 15 residues. CDR3 in amino acids: CATRAGGLSGNTIYF. As DNA, the CDR3 is TGTGCCACCCGAGCAGGGGGCCTCTCTGGAAACACCATATATTTT.

This clonotype was detected a few times. V and J are TRBV4-3 and TRBJ1-2; D not resolved. Trimming stripped 3 bases from V and 2 bases from J, with 7 bases between. This CDR3 spans 13 amino acids. CDR1 is LGHNA and CDR2 is YSLEER in the germline V gene. CDR3 sequence: CASSQSGNYGYTF. Here the CDR3 DNA reads TGCGCCAGCAGCCAGTCGGGAAACTATGGCTACACCTTC.

At least ten counts were recorded for this clonotype. The chain couples TRBV20-1 to TRBJ2-5; weak D call: TRBD2 (6 bases). Trimming took 6 bases from V and 13 from J, leaving 15 bases between them. The CDR3 spans 10 residues. Germline lookup yields CDR1 DFQATT and CDR2 SNEGSKA (reference sequence). This chain's CDR3 is CSAAGEAWYF. DNA of the CDR3: TGCAGTGCGGCCGGGGAGGCATGGTACTTC.

Only a few counts were recorded for this clonotype. This sequence joins TRBV7-8 and TRBJ1-2, with D perhaps TRBD1 (6 bases). V was pared by 8 bases and J by 7 bases, with 14 bases between. Germline-derived CDR1 and CDR2 are SGHVS and FQNEAQ. The CDR3 runs 12 residues. CDR3 region: CASGGAEFGYTF. In DNA form, the CDR3 reads TGTGCCAGCGGGGGCGCGGAGTTTGGCTACACCTTC.

This clonotype was seen many times. V usage is TRBV15 and J usage is TRBJ1-5; D is unresolved. The CDR3 contains 14 residues. V was shortened by 3 bases and J by 2 bases, with 8 bases between the two germline ends. CDR1 is LNHNV and CDR2 is YYDKDF in the germline V gene (reference sequence). The CDR3 nucleotides read TGTGCCACCAGCAGGAAGGGAGGCAATCAGCCCCAGCATTTT. Amino acid sequence: CATSRKGGNQPQHF.

Ten or more counts support this clonotype. The rearrangement links TRBV6-5 to TRBJ2-7; no firm D call. The CDR3 extends over 15 amino acids. Germline V gene lookup returns CDR1 MNHEY and CDR2 SVGAGI. Trimming stripped 0 bases from V and 6 bases from J, with 15 bases between. The CDR3 nucleotides are TGTGCCAGCAGTTACTCAGCCGGCGCCTTACGCGAGCAGTACTTC. Its protein product is CASSYSAGALREQYF.

The sample holds one count of this clonotype. The junction departs from the called germline gene at one end, perhaps through a read error. V gene TRBV20-1 combines with J gene TRBJ2-3; tentative D call: TRBD2 (5 bases). The CDR3 loop spans 15 amino acids. Germline loops: CDR1 DFQATT, CDR2 SNEGSKA (reference sequence). The CDR3 protein is CSAGDGVGITDTQYF. The DNA of the CDR3 is TGCAGTGCTGGAGACGGGGTAGGGATCACAGATACGCAGTATTTT.

This clonotype came up many times. The chain combines TRBV18 with TRBJ2-2; D is possibly TRBD2 (5 bases). The V end was cut by 3 bases, the J end by 3 bases, with 5 bases between. Germline CDR1 is KGHSH and CDR2 is LQKENI. CDR3 length: 13 amino acids. CDR3: CASSPRDTGELFF. The DNA for the CDR3 is TGTGCCAGCTCACCGAGGGACACCGGGGAGCTGTTTTTT.

This clonotype was observed at least ten times. The chain couples TRBV29-1 to TRBJ2-7; D not certain. In germline, CDR1 is SQVTM, CDR2 ANQGSEA. The germline V and J ends were trimmed by 7 bases and 3 bases, with 10 bases remaining between them. The CDR3 extends over 11 amino acids. Here the CDR3 DNA reads TGCAGCGCCTGGGTCGGCTACGAGCAGTACTTC. It specifies CSAWVGYEQYF.

This clonotype was counted many times. The chain combines TRBV10-3 with TRBJ1-3; D gene unclear. Germline V gene data show CDR1 as ENHRY and CDR2 as SYGVKD. CDR3 length: 17 amino acids. The ends were cut back, 7 bases at V and 3 bases at J, with 22 bases in the middle. The CDR3 protein is CAINPTAEGVFGNTIYF. CDR3 sequence (DNA): TGTGCCATCAACCCAACGGCTGAGGGAGTATTTGGAAACACCATATATTTT.

Only a few counts were recorded for this clonotype. The rearrangement links TRBV30 to TRBJ2-1, with D hard to call. The CDR3 spans 12 residues. Germline loops: CDR1 GTSNPN, CDR2 SVGIG (reference sequence). The V end lost 5 bases, the J end lost 10 bases, and 15 bases lay between the germline ends. The CDR3, as DNA: TGTGCCTGGGGCTTCTCCAGGTGGGAGCAGTTCTTC. This codes for CAWGFSRWEQFF. The full variable domain, in which reference TRBV30 and TRBJ2-1 provide the parts outside the CDR3, is SQTIHQWPATLVQPVGSPLSLECTVEGTSNPNLYWYRQAAGRGLQLLFYSVGIGQISSEVPQNLSASRPQDRQFILSSKKLLLSDSGFYLCAWGFSRWEQFFGPGTRLTVL.

The CDR3 is CASSRLQGDRNIQYF. The CDR3 DNA follows: TGTGCCAGCAGCCGTCTCCAGGGGGATAGAAACATTCAGTACTTC. V and J are TRBV6-1 and TRBJ2-4; 7 positions match TRBD1. The CDR3 sequence is 15 residues long. Germline trimming cut 6 bases from V and 6 bases from J; bases unmatched to any gene: 11. Germline-derived CDR1 and CDR2 are MNHNS and SASEGT.

This clonotype was counted ten times or more. This chain uses TRBV20-1 with TRBJ2-7, with unresolved D. Germline V gene lookup returns CDR1 DFQATT and CDR2 SNEGSKA (reference sequence). Trimming took off 6 bases at V and 2 bases at J, with 8 bases between the two ends. The CDR3 sequence is 11 residues long. The CDR3 region is CSASLAYEQYF. The CDR3 region has the DNA TGCAGTGCCTCTCTAGCCTACGAGCAGTACTTC.

The genes are TRBV7-8 and TRBJ1-1; no clear D. Germline CDR1 is SGHVS and CDR2 is FQNEAQ. V lost 7 bases and J 0 bases, leaving 6 bases between the germline ends. The CDR3 has 12 residues. The CDR3 sequence: CASTSLNTEAFF. CDR3 sequence (DNA): TGTGCCAGCACCTCACTGAACACTGAAGCTTTCTTT.